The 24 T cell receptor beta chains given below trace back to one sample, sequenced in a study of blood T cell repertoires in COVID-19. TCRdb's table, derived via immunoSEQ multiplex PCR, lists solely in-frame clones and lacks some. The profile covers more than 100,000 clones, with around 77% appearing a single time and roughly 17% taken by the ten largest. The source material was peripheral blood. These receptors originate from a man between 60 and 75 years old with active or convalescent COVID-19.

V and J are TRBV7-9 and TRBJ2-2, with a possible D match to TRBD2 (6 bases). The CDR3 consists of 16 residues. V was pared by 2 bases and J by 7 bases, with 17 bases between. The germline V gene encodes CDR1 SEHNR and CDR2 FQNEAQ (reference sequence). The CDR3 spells CASSLLPGEVNGELFF. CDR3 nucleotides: TGTGCCAGCAGCTTACTGCCGGGAGAGGTGAACGGGGAGCTGTTTTTT.

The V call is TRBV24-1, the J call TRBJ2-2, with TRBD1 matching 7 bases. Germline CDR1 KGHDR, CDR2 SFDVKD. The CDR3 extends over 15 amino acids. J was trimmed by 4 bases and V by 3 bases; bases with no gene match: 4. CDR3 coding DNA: TGTGCCACCAGTGATGCCCGGGACAGCACCGGGGAGCTGTTTTTT. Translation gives CATSDARDSTGELFF.

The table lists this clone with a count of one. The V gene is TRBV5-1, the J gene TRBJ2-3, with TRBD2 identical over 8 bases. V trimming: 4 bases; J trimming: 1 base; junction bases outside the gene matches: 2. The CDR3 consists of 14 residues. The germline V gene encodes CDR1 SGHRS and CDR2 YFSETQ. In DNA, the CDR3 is TGCGCCAGCAGCCCGACTAGCGGCACAGATACGCAGTATTTT. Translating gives CASSPTSGTDTQYF.

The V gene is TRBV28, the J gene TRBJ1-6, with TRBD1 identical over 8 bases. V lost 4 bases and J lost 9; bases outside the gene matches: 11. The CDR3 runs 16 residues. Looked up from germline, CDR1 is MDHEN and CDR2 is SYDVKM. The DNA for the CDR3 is TGTGCCAGCAGTTCCCGGAAGACAGGGGCACCTTCACCCCTCCACTTT. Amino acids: CASSSRKTGAPSPLHF.

The CDR3 spells CASSLDEGTDTQYF. The CDR3 DNA sequence: TGCGCCAGCAGCTTGGATGAGGGAACAGATACGCAGTATTTT. This chain connects TRBV5-1 to TRBJ2-3; possible D gene TRBD2, 5 bases. The CDR3 sequence is 14 residues long. V was cut by 0 bases and J by 3 bases, with 8 bases left in between. Germline assignment: CDR1 SGHRS and CDR2 YFSETQ.

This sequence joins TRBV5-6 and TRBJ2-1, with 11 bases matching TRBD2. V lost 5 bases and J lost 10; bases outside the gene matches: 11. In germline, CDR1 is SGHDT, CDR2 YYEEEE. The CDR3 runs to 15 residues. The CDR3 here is CASSPGLAAVAEQFF. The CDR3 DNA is TGTGCCAGCAGTCCGGGACTAGCGGCCGTAGCGGAGCAGTTCTTC. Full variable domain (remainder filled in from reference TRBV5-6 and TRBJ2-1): DAGVTQSPTHLIKTRGQQVTLRCSPKSGHDTVSWYQQALGQGPQFIFQYYEEEERQRGNFPDRFSGHQFPNYSSELNVNALLLGDSALYLCASSPGLAAVAEQFFGPGTRLTVL.

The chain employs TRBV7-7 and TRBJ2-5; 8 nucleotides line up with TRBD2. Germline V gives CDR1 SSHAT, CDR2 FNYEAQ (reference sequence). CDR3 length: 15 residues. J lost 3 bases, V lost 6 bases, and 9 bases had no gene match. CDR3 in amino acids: CASSRRREVKETQYF. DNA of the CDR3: TGTGCCAGCAGTCGCCGGCGGGAGGTCAAAGAGACCCAGTACTTC. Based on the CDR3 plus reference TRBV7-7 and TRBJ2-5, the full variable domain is GAGVSQSPRYKVTKRGQDVTLRCDPISSHATLYWYQQALGQGPEFLTYFNYEAQPDKSGLPSDRFSAERPEGSISTLTIQRTEQRDSAMYRCASSRRREVKETQYFGPGTRLLVL.

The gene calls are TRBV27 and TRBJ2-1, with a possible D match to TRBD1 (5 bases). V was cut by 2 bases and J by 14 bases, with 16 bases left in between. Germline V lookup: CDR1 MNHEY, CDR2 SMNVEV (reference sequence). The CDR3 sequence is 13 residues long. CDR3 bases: TGTGCCAGCAGTTTAAGATCAGGGATTCGAGAGTTCTTC. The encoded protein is CASSLRSGIREFF.

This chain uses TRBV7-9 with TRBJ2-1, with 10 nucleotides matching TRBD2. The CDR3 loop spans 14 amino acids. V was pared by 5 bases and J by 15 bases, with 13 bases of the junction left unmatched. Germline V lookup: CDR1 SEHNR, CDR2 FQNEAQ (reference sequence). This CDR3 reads CASSPSLAGAIPFF. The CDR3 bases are TGTGCCAGCAGCCCGTCCCTAGCGGGAGCTATTCCGTTCTTC. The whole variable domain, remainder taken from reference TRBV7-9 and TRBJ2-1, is DTGVSQNPRHKITKRGQNVTFRCDPISEHNRLYWYRQTLGQGPEFLTYFQNEAQLEKSRLLSDRFSAERPKGSFSTLEIQRTEQGDSAMYLCASSPSLAGAIPFFGPGTRLTVL.

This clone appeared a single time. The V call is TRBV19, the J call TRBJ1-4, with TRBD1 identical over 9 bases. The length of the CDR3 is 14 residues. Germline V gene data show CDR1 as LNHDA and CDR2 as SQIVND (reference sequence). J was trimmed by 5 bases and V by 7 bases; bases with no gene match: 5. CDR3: CASTKGQGNEKLFF. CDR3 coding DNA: TGTGCCAGTACGAAGGGACAGGGAAATGAAAAACTGTTTTTT.

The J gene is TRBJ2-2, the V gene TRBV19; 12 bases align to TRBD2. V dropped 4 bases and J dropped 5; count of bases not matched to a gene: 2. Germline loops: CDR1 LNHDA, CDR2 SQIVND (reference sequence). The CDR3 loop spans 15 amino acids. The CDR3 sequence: CASSTGLAGTGELFF. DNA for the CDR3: TGTGCCAGTAGTACAGGACTAGCGGGAACCGGGGAGCTGTTTTTT.

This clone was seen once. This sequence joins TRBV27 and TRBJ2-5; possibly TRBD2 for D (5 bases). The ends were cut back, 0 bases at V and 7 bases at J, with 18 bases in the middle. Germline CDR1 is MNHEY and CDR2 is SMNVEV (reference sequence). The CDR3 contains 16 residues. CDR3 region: CASSLSWTDGLGTQYF. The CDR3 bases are TGTGCCAGCAGTTTATCGTGGACTGACGGACTGGGGACCCAGTACTTC.

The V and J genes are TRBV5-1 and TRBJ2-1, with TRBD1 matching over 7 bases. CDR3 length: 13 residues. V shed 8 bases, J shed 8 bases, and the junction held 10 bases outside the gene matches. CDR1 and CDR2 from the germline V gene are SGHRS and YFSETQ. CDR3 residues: CASAGGNFDEQFF. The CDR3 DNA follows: TGCGCCAGTGCAGGGGGTAATTTCGATGAGCAGTTCTTC.

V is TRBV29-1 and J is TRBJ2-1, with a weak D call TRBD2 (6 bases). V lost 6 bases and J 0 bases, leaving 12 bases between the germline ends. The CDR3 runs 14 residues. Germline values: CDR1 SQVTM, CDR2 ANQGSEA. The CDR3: CSVILGGSYNEQFF. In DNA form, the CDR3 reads TGCAGCGTAATATTGGGGGGCTCCTACAATGAGCAGTTCTTC.

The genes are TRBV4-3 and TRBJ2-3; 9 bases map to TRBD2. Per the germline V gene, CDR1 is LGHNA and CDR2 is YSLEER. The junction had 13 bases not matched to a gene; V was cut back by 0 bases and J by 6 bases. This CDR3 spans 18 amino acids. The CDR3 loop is CASSQDPGGGRVSDTQYF. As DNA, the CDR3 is TGCGCCAGCAGCCAAGATCCCGGGGGCGGGAGGGTTTCGGATACGCAGTATTTT.

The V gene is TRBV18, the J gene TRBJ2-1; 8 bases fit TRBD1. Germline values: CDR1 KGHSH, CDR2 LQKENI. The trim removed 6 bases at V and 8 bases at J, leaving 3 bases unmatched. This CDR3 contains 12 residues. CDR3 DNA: TGTGCCAGCTCCCCGGACAGGGATGAGCAGTTCTTC. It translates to CASSPDRDEQFF.

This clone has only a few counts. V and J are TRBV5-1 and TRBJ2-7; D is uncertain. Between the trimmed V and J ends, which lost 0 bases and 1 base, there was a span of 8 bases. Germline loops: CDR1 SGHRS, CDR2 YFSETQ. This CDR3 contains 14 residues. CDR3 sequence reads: CASSLVPGSYEQYF. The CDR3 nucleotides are TGCGCCAGCAGCTTGGTTCCAGGTTCCTACGAGCAGTACTTC.

The CDR3 region has the DNA TGTGCCAGCAGAACCCCGACGGGAGGAAATGGCTACACCTTC. It encodes CASRTPTGGNGYTF. The chain combines TRBV28 with TRBJ1-2; D remains ambiguous. This CDR3 is 14 amino acids long. V dropped 6 bases and J dropped 6 bases, with 17 bases sitting between them. Germline-derived CDR1 and CDR2 are MDHEN and SYDVKM.

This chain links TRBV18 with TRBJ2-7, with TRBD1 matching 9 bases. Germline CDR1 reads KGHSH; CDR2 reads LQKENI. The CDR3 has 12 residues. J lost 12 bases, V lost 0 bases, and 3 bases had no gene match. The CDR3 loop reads CASSPPTGGAYF. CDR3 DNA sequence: TGTGCCAGCTCACCACCGACAGGGGGAGCGTACTTC.

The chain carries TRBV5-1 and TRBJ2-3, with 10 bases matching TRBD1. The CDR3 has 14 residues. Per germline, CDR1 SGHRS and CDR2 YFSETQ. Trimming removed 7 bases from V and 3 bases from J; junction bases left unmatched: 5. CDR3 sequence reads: CASRTGGGTDTQYF. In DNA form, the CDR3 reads TGCGCCAGCCGGACAGGGGGTGGAACAGATACGCAGTATTTT. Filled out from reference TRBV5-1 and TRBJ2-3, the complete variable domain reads KAGVTQTPRYLIKTRGQQVTLSCSPISGHRSVSWYQQTPGQGLQFLFEYFSETQRNKGNFPGRFSGRQFSNSRSEMNVSTLELGDSALYLCASRTGGGTDTQYFGPGTRLTVL.

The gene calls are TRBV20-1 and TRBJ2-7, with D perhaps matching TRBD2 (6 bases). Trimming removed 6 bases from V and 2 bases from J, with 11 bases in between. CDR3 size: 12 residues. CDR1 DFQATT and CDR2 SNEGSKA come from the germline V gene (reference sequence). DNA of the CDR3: TGCAGTGCGAGTAGCGGTACCTACGAGCAGTACTTC. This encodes CSASSGTYEQYF.

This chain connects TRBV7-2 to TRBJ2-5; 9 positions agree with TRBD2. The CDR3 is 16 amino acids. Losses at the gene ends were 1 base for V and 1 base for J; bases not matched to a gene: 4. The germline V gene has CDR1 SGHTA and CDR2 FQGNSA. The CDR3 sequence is CASSLGVSGGQETQYF. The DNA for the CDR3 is TGTGCCAGCAGCTTAGGTGTTAGCGGGGGCCAAGAGACCCAGTACTTC.

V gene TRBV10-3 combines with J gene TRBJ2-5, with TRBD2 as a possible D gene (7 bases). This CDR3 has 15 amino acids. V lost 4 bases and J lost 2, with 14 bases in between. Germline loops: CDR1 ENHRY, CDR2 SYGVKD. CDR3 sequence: CAISGGAGEQETQYF. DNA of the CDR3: TGTGCCATCAGTGGGGGGGCGGGAGAACAAGAGACCCAGTACTTC.

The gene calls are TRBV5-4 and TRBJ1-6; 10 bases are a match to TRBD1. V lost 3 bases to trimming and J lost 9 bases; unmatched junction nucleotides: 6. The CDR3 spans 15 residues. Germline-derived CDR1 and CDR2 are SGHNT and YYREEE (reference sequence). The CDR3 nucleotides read TGTGCCAGCAGCTCTCGACAGGGGGCAGGTTCACCCCTCCACTTT. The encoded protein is CASSSRQGAGSPLHF. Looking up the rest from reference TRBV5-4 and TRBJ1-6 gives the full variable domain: ETGVTQSPTHLIKTRGQQVTLRCSSQSGHNTVSWYQQALGQGPQFIFQYYREEENGRGNFPPRFSGLQFPNYSSELNVNALELDDSALYLCASSSRQGAGSPLHFGNGTRLTVT.